Given below is one TCR beta chain in context. There is no known antigen for this receptor. The input lacks base qualities; no much larger clone sits a single base away. V is trimmed back by 2 bases and J by 5 bases, and the junction contains 2 bases that no gene match accounts for. CDR1 and CDR2 are drawn from the germline V gene: SGHRS, YFSETQ. Including cysteine and phenylalanine, the CDR3 has 14 amino acids. The retained sequence is limited to the CDR3, 42 bases, with the frame set at the first base. These data originate in a study of blood T cell repertoires in COVID-19 (dated by TCRdb to 2020 to 2021). The study in broad terms: The collaborator samples originated in the United States, Italy and Spain and spanned the acute and convalescent phases of COVID-19. The material from the prospective study consisted of cDNA or gDNA derived from T cells, B-cell-depleted T cells, or PBMCs. The dataset comprised deeply sampled blood TCRbeta repertoires from subjects exposed to, actively infected with, or recovered from COVID-19. The repertoires were made available in a free public database intended to serve as a resource for research on the immune response to SARS-CoV-2. The samples were drawn from two sources: the first 160 participants of the ongoing ImmuneRACE study, and 950 to 1,500 subjects contributed by 6 global collaborators. Sample metadata almost always included a de-identified subject ID, COVID-19 status, age in years and sex. HLA class I and class II types, where available, came from metadata supplied by the sample provider rather than from assay-based typing.

Study-wide findings and limitations: How much clinical and demographic metadata was included differed by source and by participant, and the metadata was provided uncurated.

TCRbeta CDR3 regions were amplified from genomic DNA using the immunoSEQ Assay, a bias-controlled multiplex PCR. In the source study's methods: Within the assay, amplification of reference gene primers was used to estimate how many nucleated cells each sample contained. To quantify the absolute abundance of each unique TCRbeta CDR3 rearrangement, sequence reads were collapsed and filtered. For each sample, productive Simpson clonality was calculated by taking the square root of Simpson's diversity index across productive rearrangements. Held by TCRdb, this immuneACCESS table contains in-frame sequences only and omits some clones. Under half of the omission traces to an unresolved V gene where checked; the cause of the rest is unknown. The V and J calls and clone size come from that table; D and trimming were worked out from the DNA. This sample comprises fewer than 350,000 clones, 87% of them detected only once. Together, the top ten hold over 6% of the sample.

Enrolling through a virtual design, the prospective study's participants ranged in age from roughly 18 to 89 years and lived across 24 United States geographic areas. Cohort assignment in the prospective study relied on participant-reported clinical history from a screening survey and a study questionnaire. For ImmuneRACE Cohort 3, a participant was defined as recovered based on two consecutive negative NP/OP PCR tests, clearance by a healthcare professional, or resolution of symptoms. In the prospective study, mobile phlebotomists collected whole blood, serum and a nasopharyngeal or oropharyngeal swab from each participant. Additional blood draws and questionnaires over an approximately two-month period could optionally be provided by prospective study participants. Prospective study blood samples were shipped either frozen or at room temperature before DNA extraction.

This TCR derives from a woman aged 40 to 55 who had recovered from COVID-19. Sequenced input: PBMCs or T cells enriched from blood (not recorded which). Rearrangement joined TRBV5-1 to TRBJ2-2; TRBD2 fits 8 bases in the junction. This receptor has the CDR3 CASSLLAETGELFF. The DNA sequence is as follows: TGCGCCAGCAGCTTACTAGCGGAGACCGGGGAGCTGTTTTTT.